Listed below are T cell receptor beta chains from one sample, sequenced in a study of blood T cell repertoires in COVID-19. The method was immunoSEQ multiplex PCR; TCRdb's version includes in-frame clones alone and lacks a portion of them. This sample yields around 31,000 clones, of which 75% to 90% are seen a single time; 9.5% to 13% belongs to the top ten. Sequencing input: peripheral blood. The receptors shown here come from a man aged 55-75 years with acute or convalescent COVID-19. CDR3s include the opening cysteine and the closing phenylalanine or tryptophan. A D gene is named only where the DNA matches it firmly. The size of a clone is reported for some rows only, either as once, few or many, or as a class for expanded clones.

size: few
length: 15
J: TRBJ2-7
V: TRBV5-1
D: TRBD2
CDR3: CASSLVGTSGSEQYF
DNA: TGCGCCAGCAGCTTGGTTGGGACTAGCGGGAGTGAGCAGTACTTC

size: -
length: 14
J: TRBJ1-1
V: TRBV6-6
D: -
CDR3: CASSFTGFNTEAFF
DNA: TGTGCCAGCAGTTTTACAGGATTCAACACTGAAGCTTTCTTT

size: -
length: 15
J: TRBJ2-1
V: TRBV23-1
D: -
CDR3: CASSQCGEAYNEQFF
DNA: TGCGCCAGCAGTCAATGCGGGGAAGCCTACAATGAGCAGTTCTTC

size: -
length: 16
J: TRBJ2-3
V: TRBV27
D: TRBD2
CDR3: CASSSLAGGPTDTQYF
DNA: TGTGCCAGCAGTTCCCTAGCGGGGGGCCCCACAGATACGCAGTATTTT

size: -
length: 16
J: TRBJ1-1
V: TRBV19
D: TRBD1
CDR3: CASRTWTGKGNTEAFF
DNA: TGTGCCAGTAGAACTTGGACAGGGAAAGGCAACACTGAAGCTTTCTTT

size: -
length: 15
J: TRBJ1-1
V: TRBV5-8
D: TRBD1
CDR3: CASSTKERTGRKAFF
DNA: TGTGCCAGCAGCACCAAAGAGAGGACAGGGAGAAAAGCTTTCTTT

size: -
length: 14
J: TRBJ2-7
V: TRBV4-2
D: TRBD1
CDR3: CASSGGQYTYEQYF
DNA: TGTGCCAGCAGCGGGGGACAGTACACCTACGAGCAGTACTTC

size: -
length: 16
J: TRBJ2-1
V: TRBV7-6
D: TRBD2
CDR3: CASSSPTSGTHNEQFF
DNA: TGTGCCAGCAGCTCACCGACTAGCGGGACACACAATGAGCAGTTCTTC

size: -
length: 15
J: TRBJ2-1
V: TRBV4-1
D: TRBD1
CDR3: CASSQGQGAWNEQFF
DNA: TGCGCCAGCAGCCAAGGACAGGGGGCTTGGAATGAGCAGTTCTTC

size: -
length: 17
J: TRBJ2-3
V: TRBV21-1
D: -
CDR3: CARNGLTSGEGTDTQYF
DNA: TGTGCCAGGAACGGCCTGACTAGCGGGGAGGGAACAGATACGCAGTATTTT

size: -
length: 15
J: TRBJ1-5
V: TRBV10-2
D: -
CDR3: CASRDPTGSLQPQHF
DNA: TGCGCCAGCAGAGACCCGACAGGATCTCTTCAGCCCCAGCATTTT

size: -
length: 18
J: TRBJ1-4
V: TRBV5-1
D: TRBD1
CDR3: CASSLRPTGGLANEKLFF
DNA: TGCGCCAGCAGCTTGCGACCCACAGGGGGCTTAGCTAATGAAAAACTGTTTTTT

size: -
length: 15
J: TRBJ1-3
V: TRBV11-2
D: TRBD1
CDR3: CASSSQTGRGNTIYF
DNA: TGTGCCAGCAGCTCGCAGACAGGGAGGGGAAACACCATATATTTT

size: -
length: 15
J: TRBJ1-2
V: TRBV28
D: TRBD1
CDR3: CASSSDRGGNYGYTF
DNA: TGTGCCAGCAGTTCCGACAGGGGTGGTAACTATGGCTACACCTTC

size: -
length: 15
J: TRBJ1-1
V: TRBV7-6
D: -
CDR3: CASSPMGQPNTEAFF
DNA: TGTGCCAGCAGCCCGATGGGACAACCGAACACTGAAGCTTTCTTT

size: -
length: 16
J: TRBJ1-2
V: TRBV18
D: TRBD1
CDR3: CASSPPAPTGYYGYTF
DNA: TGTGCCAGCTCACCTCCCGCCCCGACAGGGTACTATGGCTACACCTTC

size: -
length: 22
J: TRBJ2-3
V: TRBV5-1
D: TRBD1
CDR3: CASSPKSDKPGVGRQGARTQYF
DNA: TGCGCCAGCAGCCCAAAATCGGATAAACCAGGGGTGGGTAGACAGGGAGCTCGAACGCAGTATTTT

size: -
length: 15
J: TRBJ2-7
V: TRBV28
D: TRBD1
CDR3: CASSSGGGTAYEQYF
DNA: TGTGCCAGCAGTTCCGGCGGTGGGACAGCCTACGAGCAGTACTTC

size: -
length: 17
J: TRBJ2-4
V: TRBV19
D: TRBD1
CDR3: CASSTRQGAFAKNIQYF
DNA: TGTGCCAGTAGTACCAGACAGGGGGCGTTTGCCAAAAACATTCAGTACTTC

size: -
length: 15
J: TRBJ1-4
V: TRBV9
D: -
CDR3: CASSVGWGLNEKLFF
DNA: TGTGCCAGCAGCGTAGGGTGGGGCCTTAATGAAAAACTGTTTTTT

size: -
length: 13
J: TRBJ2-2
V: TRBV11-2
D: -
CDR3: CASSLQGTGELFF
DNA: TGTGCCAGCAGCTTACAGGGCACCGGGGAGCTGTTTTTT

size: -
length: 18
J: TRBJ2-5
V: TRBV28
D: TRBD2
CDR3: CASSFLLAGGGGQETQYF
DNA: TGTGCCAGCAGTTTTTTACTAGCGGGAGGAGGGGGGCAAGAGACCCAGTACTTC

size: -
length: 13
J: TRBJ2-3
V: TRBV4-1
D: -
CDR3: CASSTYMTDTQYF
DNA: TGCGCCAGCAGCACCTATATGACAGATACGCAGTATTTT

size: once
length: 14
J: TRBJ1-6
V: TRBV6-5
D: -
CDR3: CASEGPNYNSPLHF
DNA: TGTGCCTCCGAGGGTCCAAACTATAATTCACCCCTCCACTTT

size: -
length: 15
J: TRBJ1-6
V: TRBV7-8
D: TRBD1
CDR3: CASSLGTGGHSPLHF
DNA: TGTGCCAGCAGCTTAGGGACAGGCGGGCATTCACCCCTCCACTTT

size: -
length: 16
J: TRBJ2-3
V: TRBV6-6
D: -
CDR3: CASSSNQASDTDTQYF
DNA: TGTGCCAGCAGTTCCAACCAAGCTAGCGACACAGATACGCAGTATTTT

size: -
length: 15
J: TRBJ1-5
V: TRBV6-5
D: TRBD1
CDR3: CASSQDRGSRQPQHF
DNA: TGTGCCAGCAGCCAGGACAGGGGATCAAGACAGCCCCAGCATTTT

size: -
length: 16
J: TRBJ1-2
V: TRBV4-1
D: TRBD1
CDR3: CASSQAGTGSNYGYTF
DNA: TGCGCCAGCAGCCAAGCCGGGACAGGCTCTAACTATGGCTACACCTTC

size: -
length: 14
J: TRBJ1-1
V: TRBV3-1/TRBV3-2
D: -
CDR3: CASRSRGADTEAFF
DNA: TGTGCCAGCAGGAGCAGGGGCGCGGACACTGAAGCTTTCTTT

size: -
length: 13
J: TRBJ1-2
V: TRBV12-3/TRBV12-4
D: TRBD1
CDR3: CASNYGTANGYTF
DNA: TGTGCCAGCAATTACGGGACAGCTAATGGCTACACCTTC

size: -
length: 11
J: TRBJ1-1
V: TRBV20-1
D: -
CDR3: CSASQSGRAFF
DNA: TGCAGTGCTAGTCAAAGTGGGAGGGCTTTCTTT

size: -
length: 16
J: TRBJ2-2
V: TRBV4-2
D: TRBD1
CDR3: CASSPGTGGSPGELFF
DNA: TGTGCCAGCAGCCCCGGAACAGGGGGGTCACCCGGGGAGCTGTTTTTT

size: -
length: 15
J: TRBJ2-4
V: TRBV6-4
D: -
CDR3: CASSEQGGAKNIQYF
DNA: TGTGCCAGCAGTGAACAGGGGGGGGCCAAAAACATTCAGTACTTC

size: -
length: 15
J: TRBJ1-5
V: TRBV10-3
D: -
CDR3: CAISEDVQGYQPQHF
DNA: TGTGCCATCAGTGAGGACGTCCAGGGTTATCAGCCCCAGCATTTT

size: -
length: 13
J: TRBJ1-1
V: TRBV5-8
D: -
CDR3: CASSSGLATEAFF
DNA: TGTGCCAGCAGCAGCGGCTTGGCCACTGAAGCTTTCTTT

size: few
length: 14
J: TRBJ2-1
V: TRBV7-2
D: -
CDR3: CASSFEGGDNRQFF
DNA: TGTGCCAGCAGCTTCGAGGGTGGGGACAATCGGCAGTTCTTC

size: -
length: 14
J: TRBJ1-2
V: TRBV24-1
D: TRBD1
CDR3: CATSDRTGARGYTF
DNA: TGTGCCACCAGTGATCGGACAGGGGCTCGTGGCTACACCTTC

size: -
length: 12
J: TRBJ2-7
V: TRBV5-6
D: -
CDR3: CASSPGQLEQYF
DNA: TGTGCCAGCAGCCCCGGACAGCTCGAGCAGTACTTC

size: -
length: 15
J: TRBJ1-6
V: TRBV2
D: -
CDR3: CASEDRKSYNSPLHF
DNA: TGTGCCAGCGAGGACAGAAAGTCGTATAATTCACCCCTCCACTTT

size: -
length: 13
J: TRBJ2-7
V: TRBV27
D: -
CDR3: CASSLDSSYEQYF
DNA: TGTGCCAGCAGTTTAGACAGCTCCTACGAGCAGTACTTC

size: -
length: 14
J: TRBJ2-2
V: TRBV6-5
D: -
CDR3: CASQETRGAGELFF
DNA: TGTGCCAGCCAGGAAACCAGGGGCGCCGGGGAGCTGTTTTTT

size: few
length: 14
J: TRBJ1-1
V: TRBV19
D: TRBD1
CDR3: CASRDRYGNTEAFF
DNA: TGTGCCAGTAGGGACAGGTATGGGAACACTGAAGCTTTCTTT

size: -
length: 13
J: TRBJ1-1
V: TRBV29-1
D: TRBD1
CDR3: CSVGLTGDGEAFF
DNA: TGCAGCGTCGGTTTGACAGGGGACGGTGAAGCTTTCTTT

size: -
length: 16
J: TRBJ1-2
V: TRBV28
D: -
CDR3: CASSSPPGRGGYGYTF
DNA: TGTGCCAGCAGTTCTCCCCCCGGCAGGGGTGGTTATGGCTACACCTTC

size: -
length: 15
J: TRBJ2-2
V: TRBV5-4
D: TRBD1
CDR3: CASSGRDSPTGELFF
DNA: TGTGCCAGCAGCGGTAGGGACAGTCCGACCGGGGAGCTGTTTTTT

size: -
length: 15
J: TRBJ1-1
V: TRBV18
D: -
CDR3: CASSPPVRATGEAFF
DNA: TGTGCCAGCTCACCACCGGTCAGGGCCACCGGTGAAGCTTTCTTT

size: -
length: 17
J: TRBJ1-5
V: TRBV28
D: TRBD1
CDR3: CASRSSTGGWGNQPQHF
DNA: TGTGCCAGCAGAAGTTCTACAGGGGGCTGGGGCAATCAGCCCCAGCATTTT

size: once
length: 16
J: TRBJ2-2
V: TRBV7-3
D: TRBD2
CDR3: CASSLIAGGNTGELFF
DNA: TGTGCCAGCAGCTTGATAGCGGGAGGGAACACCGGGGAGCTGTTTTTT

size: -
length: 15
J: TRBJ2-3
V: TRBV25-1
D: TRBD1
CDR3: CASSARQGRTDTQYF
DNA: TGTGCCAGCAGTGCTAGACAGGGGAGGACAGATACGCAGTATTTT

size: -
length: 13
J: TRBJ1-2
V: TRBV12-3/TRBV12-4
D: TRBD1
CDR3: CASSGTGAYGYTF
DNA: TGTGCCAGCAGTGGGACAGGGGCCTATGGCTACACCTTC

size: -
length: 16
J: TRBJ1-5
V: TRBV18
D: TRBD1
CDR3: CASSPPGQGGNQPQHF
DNA: TGTGCCAGCTCACCGCCGGGACAGGGGGGCAATCAGCCCCAGCATTTT

size: -
length: 14
J: TRBJ2-7
V: TRBV27
D: TRBD1
CDR3: CASRGTGGIYEQYF
DNA: TGTGCCAGCAGGGGAACAGGGGGCATCTACGAGCAGTACTTC

size: -
length: 16
J: TRBJ2-7
V: TRBV19
D: TRBD2
CDR3: CASSMASSGGDVEQYF
DNA: TGTGCCAGTAGTATGGCGTCGAGCGGGGGGGACGTCGAGCAGTACTTC

size: -
length: 15
J: TRBJ2-7
V: TRBV27
D: TRBD2
CDR3: CASTLAGGSSYEQYF
DNA: TGTGCCAGCACCCTAGCGGGGGGGAGCTCCTACGAGCAGTACTTC

size: -
length: 16
J: TRBJ2-2
V: TRBV7-8
D: TRBD1
CDR3: CASSSGGQGNTGELFF
DNA: TGTGCCAGCAGCTCTGGGGGACAGGGTAACACCGGGGAGCTGTTTTTT